The clone carrying this TCR beta chain has ten or more counts. Antigen specificity is unknown. The data were taken from a study of T-cell reconstitution after alpha-beta-depleted transplantation in children. Molecular barcoding with unique molecular identifiers was used for the TCRbeta library. From the PCR reads, TCRdb called clonotypes with MiXCR, one entry per CDR3 protein. Of 200,000 to 250,000 distinct CDR3 sequences in the sample, roughly 10% were seen once. Study-wide findings and caveats: Newly produced T cells mostly provided counts and TCRbeta diversity after one year, as hyperexpanded clones declined. Expanded graft clones numbering several hundred reportedly gave rise to alpha-beta T cells about two months after transplant. After transplant, high TCRbeta diversity at day 60 in some patients arose from surviving recipient T cells and thymic progenitors.

This material consisted of PBMCs, taken before TCRalphabeta/CD19-depleted stem cell transplant. The TCR originated in a child under two years old with acute myeloid leukemia, due to receive a stem cell transplant.

CDR3 protein: CASSLEGLAGAQETQYF. The CDR3, as DNA: TGCGCCAGCAGCTTGGAGGGACTAGCGGGAGCCCAAGAGACCCAGTACTTC. The gene calls are TRBV5-1 and TRBJ2-5; 14 bases agree with TRBD2. The CDR3 spans 17 residues. Germline V gene data show CDR1 as SGHRS and CDR2 as YFSETQ. V dropped 0 bases and J dropped 1; count of bases not matched to a gene: 2.